Sequencing of this T cell receptor (beta chain) was carried out in a study of OX40 agonist ivuxolimab in advanced cancers. Profiled with immunoSEQ multiplex PCR; TCRdb holds only in-frame clones, not every one. The sample shows tens of thousands of clones, around 90% of them seen only once. V was clipped by 5 bases and J by 6 bases, with 8 bases between them. The CDR3 length is 11 residues. The V gene's germline CDR1 is DFQATT and CDR2 SNEGSKA (reference sequence). Sample: CD4+ or CD8+ T cells sorted from blood, taken in a trial of the OX40 agonist ivuxolimab. The chain carries TRBV20-1 and TRBJ2-1; D call uncertain. The TCR originated in an adult with an advanced solid tumor such as melanoma, head and neck, liver or kidney cancer. The CDR3 DNA reads TGCAGTGCTGGCCCCGTCAATGAGCAGTTCTTC. Translation: CSAGPVNEQFF.